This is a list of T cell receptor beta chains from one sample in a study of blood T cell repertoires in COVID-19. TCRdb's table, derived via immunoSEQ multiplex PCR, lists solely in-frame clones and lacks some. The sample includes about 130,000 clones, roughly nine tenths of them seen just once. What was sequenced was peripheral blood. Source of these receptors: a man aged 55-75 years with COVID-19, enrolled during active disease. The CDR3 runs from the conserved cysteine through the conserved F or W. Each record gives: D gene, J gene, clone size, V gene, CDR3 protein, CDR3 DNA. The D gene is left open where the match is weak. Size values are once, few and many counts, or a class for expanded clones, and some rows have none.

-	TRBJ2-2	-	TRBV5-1	CASSLALTGNTGELFF	TGCGCCAGCAGCTTGGCCTTAACGGGAAACACCGGGGAGCTGTTTTTT
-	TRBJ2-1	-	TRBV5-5	CASRFARVANNEQFF	TGTGCCAGCAGATTCGCCCGGGTTGCCAACAATGAGCAGTTCTTC
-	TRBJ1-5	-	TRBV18	CASSPGAGQPQHF	TGTGCCAGCTCACCAGGGGCAGGTCAGCCCCAGCATTTT
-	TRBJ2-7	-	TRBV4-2	CASSQGTYEQYF	TGTGCCAGCAGCCAAGGAACTTACGAGCAGTACTTC
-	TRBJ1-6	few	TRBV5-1	CASSLEWSSYNSPLHF	TGCGCCAGCAGCTTGGAATGGAGCTCCTATAATTCACCCCTCCACTTT
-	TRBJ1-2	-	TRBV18	CASSPSNYGYTF	TGTGCCAGCTCACCATCGAACTATGGCTACACCTTC
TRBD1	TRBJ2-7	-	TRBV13	CASRSGQGAYEQYF	TGTGCCAGCAGATCGGGACAGGGCGCCTACGAGCAGTACTTC
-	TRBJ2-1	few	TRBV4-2	CASSQDWRSSYNEQFF	TGTGCCAGCAGCCAAGATTGGAGGAGCTCCTACAATGAGCAGTTCTTC
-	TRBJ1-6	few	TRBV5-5	CASSPDRGAGINSPLHF	TGTGCCAGCAGCCCGGACCGGGGGGCAGGGATTAATTCACCCCTCCACTTT
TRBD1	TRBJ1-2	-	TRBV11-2	CASSSGQVNYGYTF	TGTGCCAGCAGCTCTGGACAGGTGAACTATGGCTACACCTTC
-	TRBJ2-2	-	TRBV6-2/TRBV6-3	CASSYDRNTGELFF	TGTGCCAGCAGTTACGACAGGAACACCGGGGAGCTGTTTTTT
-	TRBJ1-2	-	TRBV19	CASSISGGNGYTF	TGTGCCAGTAGTATTTCGGGAGGGAATGGCTACACCTTC
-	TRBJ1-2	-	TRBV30	CAWNSYNYGYTF	TGTGCCTGGAACAGCTATAACTATGGCTACACCTTC
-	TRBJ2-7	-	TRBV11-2	CASSLSSVGSYEQYF	TGTGCCAGCAGCTTAAGCAGCGTTGGCTCCTACGAGCAGTACTTC
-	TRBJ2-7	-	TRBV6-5	CASSRLDEQYF	TGTGCCAGCAGTCGACTAGACGAGCAGTACTTC
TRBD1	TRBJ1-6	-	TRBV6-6	CASSRGTGEGYNSPLHF	TGTGCCAGCAGCCGAGGGACAGGAGAAGGGTATAATTCACCCCTCCACTTT
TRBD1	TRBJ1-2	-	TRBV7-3	CASSPQGARVDGYTF	TGTGCCAGCAGCCCTCAGGGGGCCCGGGTTGACGGCTACACCTTC
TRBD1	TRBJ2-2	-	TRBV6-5	CASTQLRTGIGELFF	TGTGCCAGCACCCAACTTCGGACAGGGATCGGGGAGCTGTTTTTT
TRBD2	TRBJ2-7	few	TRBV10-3	CAIGTSVYEQYF	TGTGCCATCGGGACTAGCGTCTACGAGCAGTACTTC
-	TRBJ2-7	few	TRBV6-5	CASSLERYEQYF	TGTGCCAGCAGCCTAGAGCGCTACGAGCAGTACTTC
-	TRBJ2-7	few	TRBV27	CASSFYEGDEQYF	TGTGCCAGCAGTTTCTATGAGGGGGACGAGCAGTACTTC
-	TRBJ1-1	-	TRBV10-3	CAIRADHGNTEAFF	TGTGCCATCAGAGCGGATCACGGAAACACTGAAGCTTTCTTT
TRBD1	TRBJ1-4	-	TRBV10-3	CAISEPGTGDEKLFF	TGTGCCATCAGTGAGCCTGGGACAGGGGATGAAAAACTGTTTTTT
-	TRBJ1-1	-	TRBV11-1	CASSEAENTEAFF	TGTGCCAGCAGCGAAGCTGAGAACACTGAAGCTTTCTTT
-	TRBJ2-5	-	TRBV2	CASTLQGLRETQYF	TGTGCCAGCACTTTACAGGGTCTACGGGAGACCCAGTACTTC